The 18 T cell receptor beta chains listed next were all sequenced from one sample in a study of radiation and T cells in renal cell carcinoma. Indicated time point: blood 4 weeks post-SBRT, at nephrectomy. Specified treatment: 15 Gy SBRT to primary tumor, nephrectomy 4 weeks later. The assay was immunoSEQ multiplex PCR, and TCRdb's table has in-frame clones only and misses some. The table lists 75,000 to 95,000 clones, around 85% of them singletons. The sample here was blood, taken from a patient whose treatment included radiotherapy and nephrectomy. These receptors all come from a man aged 50-59 years with renal cell carcinoma.

The chain uses TRBV10-3 and TRBJ2-1, with 8 bases identical to TRBD1. Germline loops: CDR1 ENHRY, CDR2 SYGVKD. V was clipped by 0 bases and J by 4 bases; unmatched bases: 5. The CDR3 sequence is 16 residues long. The DNA of the CDR3 is TGTGCCATCAGTGAGTCCGGGACAGGAGATTACAATGAGCAGTTCTTC. This gives the protein CAISESGTGDYNEQFF.

V and J are TRBV5-1 and TRBJ2-3, with D possibly TRBD1 on 6 matching bases. Germline V CDR1 and CDR2: SGHRS, YFSETQ. The CDR3 is 15 amino acids. The ends were cut back, 4 bases at V and 0 bases at J, with 12 bases in the middle. In DNA form, the CDR3 reads TGCGCCAGCAGCCCCGAGGGGGTTAGCACAGATACGCAGTATTTT. Amino acids: CASSPEGVSTDTQYF.

The chain links TRBV11-3 to TRBJ2-7; perhaps D is TRBD1 or TRBD2 (5 bases each). V was pared by 0 bases and J by 6 bases, with 12 bases between. In germline, CDR1 is SGHNT, CDR2 YENEEA. This CDR3 has 14 residues. The CDR3 sequence: CASSLDSSGTEQYF. CDR3 sequence (DNA): TGTGCCAGCAGCTTAGATTCTTCGGGGACCGAGCAGTACTTC. Full variable domain (missing parts from reference TRBV11-3 and TRBJ2-7): EAGVVQSPRYKIIEKKQPVAFWCNPISGHNTLYWYLQNLGQGPELLIRYENEEAVDDSQLPKDRFSAERLKGVDSTLKIQPAELGDSAVYLCASSLDSSGTEQYFGPGTRLTVT.

This sequence joins TRBV7-6 and TRBJ1-6; 12 bases fit TRBD1. V shed 1 base and J 10 bases; nucleotides not matched to a gene: 14. Germline CDR1 is SGHVS and CDR2 is FNYEAQ. The CDR3 covers 19 residues. The CDR3 DNA reads as TGTGCCAGCAGCTTAGGAGATCGGGGACAGGGGGCGTCGCGGTCACCCCTCCACTTT. Protein product: CASSLGDRGQGASRSPLHF.

The rearrangement links TRBV9 to TRBJ2-3; TRBD2 matches 12 bases. This CDR3 contains 15 residues. The J segment lost 6 bases and the V segment lost 2 bases, leaving 4 bases of the junction unmatched. The V gene's germline CDR1 is SGDLS and CDR2 YYNGEE. CDR3: CASSVLAGGADTQYF. CDR3 nucleotides: TGTGCCAGCAGCGTCCTAGCGGGGGGGGCGGATACGCAGTATTTT. The whole variable domain, filled in from reference TRBV9 and TRBJ2-3, reads DSGVTQTPKHLITATGQRVTLRCSPRSGDLSVYWYQQSLDQGLQFLIQYYNGEERAKGNILERFSAQQFPDLHSELNLSSLELGDSALYFCASSVLAGGADTQYFGPGTRLTVL.

This chain uses TRBV7-6 with TRBJ2-2; D gene unclear. The CDR3 contains 14 residues. CDR1 is SGHVS and CDR2 is FNYEAQ in the germline V gene. V lost 6 bases and J lost 2, with 10 bases in between. The CDR3 sequence: CASSSGSNTGELFF. Written as DNA, the CDR3 is TGTGCCAGCAGTTCAGGATCCAACACCGGGGAGCTGTTTTTT. The whole variable domain, remainder taken from reference TRBV7-6 and TRBJ2-2, is GAGVSQSPRYKVTKRGQDVALRCDPISGHVSLYWYRQALGQGPEFLTYFNYEAQQDKSGLPNDRFSAERPEGSISTLTIQRTEQRDSAMYRCASSSGSNTGELFFGEGSRLTVL.

The J gene is TRBJ1-1, the V gene TRBV9, with 8 bases that match TRBD1. Germline V gene data show CDR1 as SGDLS and CDR2 as YYNGEE. The CDR3 spans 15 residues. V lost 2 bases to trimming and J lost 0 bases; unmatched junction nucleotides: 3. CDR3 loop: CASSVEDRVNTEAFF. CDR3 DNA sequence: TGTGCCAGCAGCGTTGAGGACAGGGTGAACACTGAAGCTTTCTTT. The entire variable domain, with the rest obtained from reference TRBV9 and TRBJ1-1, is as follows: DSGVTQTPKHLITATGQRVTLRCSPRSGDLSVYWYQQSLDQGLQFLIQYYNGEERAKGNILERFSAQQFPDLHSELNLSSLELGDSALYFCASSVEDRVNTEAFFGQGTRLTVV.

This clone was observed once. V usage is TRBV9 and J usage is TRBJ1-2, with D hard to call. The CDR3 covers 13 residues. Trimming shortened V by 3 bases and J by 4 bases, and 10 bases separated the two germline ends. Germline V lookup: CDR1 SGDLS, CDR2 YYNGEE. CDR3 DNA sequence: TGTGCCAGCAGCGCTAGATTATCCTATGGCTACACCTTC. It yields the protein CASSARLSYGYTF. The full variable domain, its missing parts supplied by reference TRBV9 and TRBJ1-2, is DSGVTQTPKHLITATGQRVTLRCSPRSGDLSVYWYQQSLDQGLQFLIQYYNGEERAKGNILERFSAQQFPDLHSELNLSSLELGDSALYFCASSARLSYGYTFGSGTRLTVV.

The chain joins TRBV6-5 to TRBJ2-5, with TRBD2 identical over 10 bases. The J call is in doubt because the DNA end fits TRBJ2-7 better. Germline V gives CDR1 MNHEY, CDR2 SVGAGI. This CDR3 is built from 14 residues. CDR3 loop: CASRPSGGSYEQYF. CDR3 in DNA: TGTGCCAGCAGACCTAGCGGGGGCTCCTACGAGCAGTACTTC.

The sample holds one count of this clone. The chain joins TRBV18 to TRBJ2-3, with a possible D match to TRBD2 (6 bases). CDR3 size: 18 residues. V was cut by 0 bases and J by 0 bases, with 16 bases left in between. Germline V CDR1 and CDR2: KGHSH, LQKENI. For the CDR3, the DNA is TGTGCCAGCTCACCACCTCAGGGAGGACATTCTAGCACAGATACGCAGTATTTT. Amino acid sequence: CASSPPQGGHSSTDTQYF.

This clone showed up just once. The rearrangement joins TRBV20-1 to TRBJ1-2; D remains unclear. V was clipped by 7 bases and J by 4 bases, with 4 bases between them. Germline CDR1 and CDR2: DFQATT and SNEGSKA (reference sequence). The length of the CDR3 is 9 residues. CDR3 in amino acids: CSVLYGYTF. DNA of the CDR3: TGCAGTGTCCTCTATGGCTACACCTTC.

The gene calls are TRBV6-1 and TRBJ1-1, with a possible D match to TRBD1 (6 bases). The CDR3 sequence is 13 residues long. Trimming took 5 bases from V and 3 from J, leaving 10 bases between them. Germline V gene lookup returns CDR1 MNHNS and CDR2 SASEGT. The CDR3 spells CASSLQGDTEAFF. The CDR3 DNA is TGTGCCAGCAGTTTACAGGGAGACACTGAAGCTTTCTTT.

This clone was observed a few times. The chain has TRBV27 and TRBJ1-4, with D tentatively TRBD1 (6 bases). Germline loops: CDR1 MNHEY, CDR2 SMNVEV (reference sequence). With 3 bases removed from V and 8 bases from J, the gap between germline ends came to 16 bases. The CDR3 contains 15 residues. CDR3 sequence (DNA): TGTGCCAGCAGTTTTCTTACAGGGACACGGGAAAAACTGTTTTTT. Protein: CASSFLTGTREKLFF.

The J gene is TRBJ2-2, the V gene TRBV6-5; possible D gene TRBD2, 6 bases. V lost 8 bases, J lost 5 bases, and 12 bases lay in between. In germline, CDR1 is MNHEY, CDR2 SVGAGI. The CDR3 has 13 residues. The CDR3 here is CASRQGGTGELFF. The CDR3 DNA follows: TGTGCCAGCCGTCAGGGAGGTACCGGGGAGCTGTTTTTT.

The rearrangement links TRBV13 to TRBJ2-3; D is unclear. Germline V gives CDR1 PRHDT, CDR2 FYEKMQ (reference sequence). The CDR3 length is 12 residues. V lost 4 bases and J lost 11, with 13 bases in between. CDR3 in amino acids: CASSSPSGVQYF. DNA of the CDR3: TGTGCCAGCAGCTCCCCCTCGGGTGTGCAGTATTTT.

This chain uses TRBV2 with TRBJ2-5; no firm D call. From germline, CDR1 is SNHLY and CDR2 FYNNEI. The V gene lost 8 bases and the J gene lost 2 bases, with 9 bases spanning the gap. This CDR3 contains 12 residues. CDR3 region: CASVISQETQYF. CDR3 DNA sequence: TGTGCCAGCGTAATTTCGCAAGAGACCCAGTACTTC.

This clone was seen a handful of times. As DNA, the CDR3 is TGCGCCAGCAGCCAAGCAGGGGGGGATCAGCCCCAGCATTTT. The encoded protein is CASSQAGGDQPQHF. This chain uses TRBV4-1 with TRBJ1-5; 7 nucleotides agree with TRBD1. The V gene's germline CDR1 is MGHRA and CDR2 YSYEKL. Trimming cost V 1 base and J 5 bases; bases outside gene matches: 2. The CDR3 has 14 residues.

This chain joins TRBV7-9 and TRBJ2-1; unclear D gene. CDR3 length: 14 residues. Germline-derived CDR1 and CDR2 are SEHNR and FQNEAQ (reference sequence). Trimming cost V 3 bases and J 5 bases, with 11 bases left between them. CDR3 region: CASSFTTGHNEQFF. In nucleotides, the CDR3 is TGTGCCAGCAGCTTTACCACTGGACACAATGAGCAGTTCTTC. The whole variable domain, remainder taken from reference TRBV7-9 and TRBJ2-1, is DTGVSQNPRHKITKRGQNVTFRCDPISEHNRLYWYRQTLGQGPEFLTYFQNEAQLEKSRLLSDRFSAERPKGSFSTLEIQRTEQGDSAMYLCASSFTTGHNEQFFGPGTRLTVL.